Listed below are T cell receptor beta chains from one sample, sequenced in a study of OX40 agonist ivuxolimab in advanced cancers. This table comes from immunoSEQ multiplex PCR, and its TCRdb copy is limited to in-frame clones, with some not included. The repertoire has around 62,000 clones, roughly 84% of them found once; the top ten carry about 4.8%. The material was CD4+ or CD8+ T cells sorted from blood, obtained in a trial of the OX40 agonist ivuxolimab. The source is an adult with an advanced solid tumor such as melanoma, head and neck, liver or kidney cancer. Each CDR3 is given with its conserved first and last residue. The D gene is left open where the match is weak. Clone size, where shown, is once, few, many, or a class for clones that have expanded.

j_call: TRBJ1-1; clone_size: .; d_call: .; v_call: TRBV6-6; cdr3_length: 11; cdr3_aa: CASSPFGEAFF; cdr3_nt: TGTGCCAGCAGTCCCTTTGGTGAAGCTTTCTTT
j_call: TRBJ1-2; clone_size: .; d_call: .; v_call: TRBV4-2; cdr3_length: 13; cdr3_aa: CASSQEASYGYTF; cdr3_nt: TGTGCCAGCAGCCAAGAGGCCAGTTATGGCTACACCTTC
j_call: TRBJ1-1; clone_size: .; d_call: .; v_call: TRBV7-8; cdr3_length: 14; cdr3_aa: CASSRLSGNTEAFF; cdr3_nt: TGTGCCAGCAGTCGTCTTTCAGGGAACACTGAAGCTTTCTTT
j_call: TRBJ1-2; clone_size: few; d_call: TRBD1; v_call: TRBV7-8; cdr3_length: 16; cdr3_aa: CASSWAVTGEHYGYTF; cdr3_nt: TGTGCCAGCAGCTGGGCGGTGACAGGGGAACACTATGGCTACACCTTC
j_call: TRBJ2-3; clone_size: .; d_call: .; v_call: TRBV19; cdr3_length: 15; cdr3_aa: CASSLGLRRADTQYF; cdr3_nt: TGTGCCAGTAGTCTAGGACTGAGGAGGGCAGATACGCAGTATTTT
j_call: TRBJ1-6; clone_size: .; d_call: .; v_call: TRBV6-1; cdr3_length: 14; cdr3_aa: CASSELQGSSPLHF; cdr3_nt: TGTGCCAGCAGTGAATTGCAGGGTTCTTCACCCCTCCACTTT
j_call: TRBJ1-1; clone_size: .; d_call: .; v_call: TRBV6-1; cdr3_length: 14; cdr3_aa: CASSEGYRDREAFF; cdr3_nt: TGTGCCAGCAGTGAAGGTTACCGGGACCGTGAGGCTTTCTTT
j_call: TRBJ1-4; clone_size: .; d_call: .; v_call: TRBV6-4; cdr3_length: 15; cdr3_aa: CASSPDRATNEKLFF; cdr3_nt: TGTGCCAGCAGCCCCGATAGGGCAACTAATGAAAAACTGTTTTTT
j_call: TRBJ2-1; clone_size: .; d_call: TRBD1; v_call: TRBV29-1; cdr3_length: 13; cdr3_aa: CSARQGSYNEQFF; cdr3_nt: TGCAGCGCCAGACAGGGGTCCTACAATGAGCAGTTCTTC
j_call: TRBJ1-5; clone_size: .; d_call: .; v_call: TRBV5-6; cdr3_length: 14; cdr3_aa: CASSLQRVDQPQHF; cdr3_nt: TGTGCCAGCAGCCTACAACGGGTGGATCAGCCCCAGCATTTT
j_call: TRBJ1-1; clone_size: .; d_call: TRBD1; v_call: TRBV11-2; cdr3_length: 14; cdr3_aa: CASSPGTGGTEAFF; cdr3_nt: TGTGCCAGCAGCCCCGGGACAGGGGGCACTGAAGCTTTCTTT
j_call: TRBJ1-5; clone_size: .; d_call: TRBD1; v_call: TRBV6-5; cdr3_length: 13; cdr3_aa: CASSLTGIQPQHF; cdr3_nt: TGTGCCAGCAGTCTGACAGGGATTCAGCCCCAGCATTTT
j_call: TRBJ2-3; clone_size: .; d_call: .; v_call: TRBV19; cdr3_length: 14; cdr3_aa: CASSITSSTDTQYF; cdr3_nt: TGTGCCAGTAGTATAACTAGTAGCACAGATACGCAGTATTTT
j_call: TRBJ1-1; clone_size: .; d_call: .; v_call: TRBV5-1; cdr3_length: 15; cdr3_aa: CASSLITGAGTEAFF; cdr3_nt: TGCGCCAGCAGCTTGATCACGGGGGCAGGAACTGAAGCTTTCTTT
j_call: TRBJ2-5; clone_size: .; d_call: TRBD2; v_call: TRBV28; cdr3_length: 15; cdr3_aa: CASSSPSGVAETQYF; cdr3_nt: TGTGCCAGCAGCTCCCCTAGCGGAGTGGCGGAGACCCAGTACTTC
j_call: TRBJ1-6; clone_size: few; d_call: TRBD1; v_call: TRBV6-4; cdr3_length: 14; cdr3_aa: CASSTGDWGSPLHF; cdr3_nt: TGTGCCAGCAGTACAGGGGATTGGGGATCACCCCTCCACTTT
j_call: TRBJ1-2; clone_size: .; d_call: .; v_call: TRBV6-1; cdr3_length: 13; cdr3_aa: CASSDIGADGYTF; cdr3_nt: TGTGCCAGCAGTGACATAGGGGCCGATGGCTACACCTTC
j_call: TRBJ2-3; clone_size: .; d_call: .; v_call: TRBV9; cdr3_length: 18; cdr3_aa: CASLGEWQGKGLTDTQYF; cdr3_nt: TGTGCCAGCCTAGGGGAATGGCAGGGGAAGGGCTTAACAGATACGCAGTATTTT
j_call: TRBJ2-3; clone_size: once; d_call: .; v_call: TRBV7-9; cdr3_length: 13; cdr3_aa: CASSRDGTDTQYF; cdr3_nt: TGTGCCAGCAGCCGGGACGGCACAGATACGCAGTATTTT